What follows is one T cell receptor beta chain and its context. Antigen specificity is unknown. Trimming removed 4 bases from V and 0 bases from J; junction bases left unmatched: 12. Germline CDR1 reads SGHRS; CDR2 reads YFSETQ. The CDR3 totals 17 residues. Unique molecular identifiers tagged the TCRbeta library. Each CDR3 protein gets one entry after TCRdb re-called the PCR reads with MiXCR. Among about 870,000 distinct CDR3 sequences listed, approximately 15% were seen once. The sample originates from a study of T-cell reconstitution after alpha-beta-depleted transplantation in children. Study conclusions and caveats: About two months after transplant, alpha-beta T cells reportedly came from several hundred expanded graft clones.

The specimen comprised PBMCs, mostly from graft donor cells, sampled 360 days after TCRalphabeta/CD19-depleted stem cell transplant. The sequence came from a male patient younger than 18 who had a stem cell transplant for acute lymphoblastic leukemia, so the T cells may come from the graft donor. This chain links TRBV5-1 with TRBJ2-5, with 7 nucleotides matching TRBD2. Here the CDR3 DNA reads TGCGCCAGCAGCACCAACTCCATACTAGCGAACCAAGAGACCCAGTACTTC. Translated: CASSTNSILANQETQYF.